The following is a T cell receptor beta chain sequence with its context. PCR used 60 Vbeta primers and 13 Jbeta primers. Only in-frame clones appear in the TCRdb table, and some are missing; sequencing was by immunoSEQ multiplex PCR. Of 180,000 or so clones in the sample, more than 65% are singletons; the top ten hold about 2.5%. The CDR3 is made up of 15 amino acids. CDR1 is SGHRS and CDR2 is YFSETQ in the germline V gene. Trimming stripped 0 bases from V and 5 bases from J, with 12 bases between. This sample stems from a study of cytomegalovirus exposure and HLA in healthy donors. Source material: PBMCs. The TCR comes from a woman aged 25-40 years in good health and CMV-seropositive. The chain couples TRBV5-1 to TRBJ2-1; possibly TRBD1 for D (7 bases). The CDR3 DNA reads TGCGCCAGCAGCTTGGTGGCCAGGGGGGACAATGAGCAGTTCTTC. Translating it yields CASSLVARGDNEQFF.